The 19 T cell receptor beta chains below come from one sample, sequenced in a study of blood T cells in healthy people across ages. The use of a sample-barcoded 5' primer and a J-beta primer mix characterized a second PCR of about 7 to 12 cycles. One entry per CDR3 protein results from TCRdb running MiXCR on the 5' RACE reads. Here the sample spans hundreds of thousands of distinct CDR3 sequences, roughly 21% being singletons. The specimen sequenced was blood. These receptors originate from a man aged 70-80 years in good health.

The J gene is TRBJ2-5, the V gene TRBV5-4, with unresolved D. Germline V gene sequence: CDR1 SGHNT, CDR2 YYREEE (reference sequence). This CDR3 comprises 14 residues. The ends were cut back, 4 bases at V and 2 bases at J, with 12 bases in the middle. CDR3 nucleotides: TGTGCCAGCAGCCCGGCGTTGGGGCAAGAGACCCAGTACTTC. It specifies CASSPALGQETQYF.

On this clonotype: This may stem from a read error, because a much larger clone lies one nucleotide away. The chain combines TRBV20-1 with TRBJ2-1; 7 positions agree with TRBD2. The CDR3 length is 13 residues. Germline CDR1 reads DFQATT; CDR2 reads SNEGSKA (reference sequence). The CDR3, as DNA: TGCAGTGCGCCGGGACTACGGTACAATGGGCAGTTCTTC. Translation: CSAPGLRYNGQFF.

Regarding this clonotype: A much larger clone sits a single nucleotide away, making a read error possible. The rearrangement joins TRBV5-6 to TRBJ2-3; D is uncertain. V lost 2 bases to trimming and J lost 4 bases, with 5 bases between them. In germline, CDR1 is SGHDT, CDR2 YYEEEE. The CDR3 loop spans 12 amino acids. CDR3 nucleotides: TGTGCCAGCAGCTTAGAACCAGATACGCAGTATTTT. Its protein product is CASSLEPDTQYF.

This clonotype was seen a handful of times. The rearrangement links TRBV5-1 to TRBJ2-7, with D uncertain. CDR1 SGHRS and CDR2 YFSETQ come from the germline V gene. This CDR3 contains 12 residues. Trimming pared 1 base from V and 5 bases from J, leaving 7 bases between. The CDR3 here is CASSLYGHEQYF. The CDR3, as DNA: TGCGCCAGCAGCTTGTACGGCCACGAGCAGTACTTC.

This clonotype occurred once. The chain couples TRBV20-1 to TRBJ1-1, with a tentative D call TRBD1 (6 bases). Germline CDR1 and CDR2: DFQATT and SNEGSKA (reference sequence). This CDR3 spans 13 amino acids. V was clipped by 3 bases and J by 3 bases, with 11 bases between them. The CDR3 region is CSASPQGHTEAFF. CDR3 sequence (DNA): TGCAGTGCTAGTCCCCAGGGGCACACTGAAGCTTTCTTT.

The V and J genes are TRBV18 and TRBJ2-1; 10 bases line up with TRBD2. Judging by the DNA end, TRBJ2-7 fits better; the J call may be wrong. Germline CDR1 KGHSH, CDR2 LQKENI. CDR3 length equals 16 residues. The CDR3 sequence is CASSPNLRTSGTEQYF. DNA for the CDR3: TGTGCCAGCTCACCAAACCTAAGGACTAGCGGAACCGAGCAGTACTTC.

This clonotype has just a few counts. The chain uses TRBV20-1 and TRBJ2-1, with TRBD2 matching over 10 bases. This CDR3 has 13 residues. Per germline, CDR1 DFQATT and CDR2 SNEGSKA (reference sequence). The CDR3 nucleotides are TGCACCCTCGGACTAGCGGCGGCCAATGAGCAGTTCTTC. Its protein is CTLGLAAANEQFF.

This clonotype appeared a few times. The rearrangement uses TRBV4-2 and TRBJ2-1; D is unclear. CDR3 length: 15 amino acids. The V end was cut by 0 bases, the J end by 8 bases, with 14 bases between. Germline V gene lookup returns CDR1 LGHNA and CDR2 YNFKEQ. For the CDR3, the DNA is TGTGCCAGCAGCCAAGAGCTCCTTGCTGGGGATGAGCAGTTCTTC. Translating gives CASSQELLAGDEQFF.

This clonotype was seen only a few times. V gene TRBV29-1 combines with J gene TRBJ2-7; weak D call: TRBD2 (5 bases). The CDR3 covers 13 residues. The V and J ends lost 4 bases and 1 base respectively, with 11 bases between them. CDR1 and CDR2 (germline): SQVTM, ANQGSEA. CDR3 sequence (DNA): TGCAGCGTTGCCCGCGGGCCTTCCTACGAGCAGTACTTC. Translated: CSVARGPSYEQYF.

This clonotype showed up just a few times. The V call is TRBV20-1, the J call TRBJ2-7, with 9 bases identical to TRBD2. This CDR3 has 13 amino acids. Trimming at V came to 0 bases and at J to 7 bases, leaving 4 bases not matched to a gene. The germline gives CDR1 DFQATT, CDR2 SNEGSKA (reference sequence). CDR3 amino acids: CSARDLREGEQYF. The CDR3 nucleotides read TGCAGTGCTAGAGATCTGCGGGAGGGGGAGCAGTACTTC.

V is TRBV4-3 and J is TRBJ2-3, with D uncertain. The CDR3 extends over 13 amino acids. Trimming took off 3 bases at V and 4 bases at J, with 8 bases between the two ends. CDR1 LGHNA and CDR2 YSLEER come from the germline V gene. In DNA, the CDR3 is TGCGCCAGCAGCCATCTACTATCAGATACGCAGTATTTT. Encoded protein: CASSHLLSDTQYF.

This clonotype was detected once. The germline gene is not matched at one end of the junction; a read error may be the cause. J is TRBJ2-3 and V is TRBV7-2; 12 bases align to TRBD2. The CDR3 contains 15 residues. The V gene's germline CDR1 is SGHTA and CDR2 FQGNSA. The CDR3 DNA reads TGTGCCAGCAGCTCACTAGCGGGGGGAGCAGATATGCAGTATTTT. Protein: CASSSLAGGADMQYF. The whole variable domain, remainder taken from reference TRBV7-2 and TRBJ2-3, is GAGVSQSPSNKVTEKGKDVELRCDPISGHTALYWYRQSLGQGLEFLIYFQGNSAPDKSGLPSDRFSAERTGGSVSTLTIQRTQQEDSAVYLCASSSLAGGADMQYFGPGTRLTVL.

This chain joins TRBV20-1 and TRBJ2-3, with D perhaps being TRBD1 or TRBD2 (5 bases each). The length of the CDR3 is 14 residues. From germline, CDR1 is DFQATT and CDR2 SNEGSKA (reference sequence). V gave up 7 bases and J gave up 2 bases, with 16 bases separating them. The DNA for the CDR3 is TGCAGTGGATCTACTGGGGACCACACAGATACGCAGTATTTT. It translates to CSGSTGDHTDTQYF.

This clonotype has only a few counts. The V call is TRBV20-1, the J call TRBJ2-7; D gene ambiguous. The CDR3 is 12 amino acids. V shed 0 bases and J shed 2 bases, with 5 bases lying between them. CDR1 and CDR2 (germline): DFQATT, SNEGSKA (reference sequence). CDR3: CSAREVPYEQYF. The DNA for the CDR3 is TGCAGTGCTAGAGAGGTTCCCTACGAGCAGTACTTC.

This clonotype was counted only a few times. The gene calls are TRBV4-3 and TRBJ2-5; TRBD2 matches at 9 bases. Germline V gene lookup returns CDR1 LGHNA and CDR2 YSLEER. This CDR3 contains 15 residues. The V segment lost 0 bases and the J segment 2 bases; nucleotides outside the gene matches: 1. The CDR3 bases are TGCGCCAGCAGCCAAGATGCGGGAGGGCAAGAGACCCAGTACTTC. Protein product: CASSQDAGGQETQYF.

The genes are TRBV18 and TRBJ2-5; D possibly corresponds to TRBD2 (6 bases). Per the germline V gene, CDR1 is KGHSH and CDR2 is LQKENI. The CDR3 length is 14 residues. The V gene lost 3 bases and the J gene lost 5 bases, with 13 bases spanning the gap. CDR3 amino acids: CASSPPLGGETQYF. CDR3 bases: TGTGCCAGCTCACCCCCACTAGGAGGGGAGACCCAGTACTTC.

The chain recombines TRBV20-1 with TRBJ2-3; 12 nucleotides match TRBD2. Germline V lookup: CDR1 DFQATT, CDR2 SNEGSKA (reference sequence). Unmatched junction bases numbered 5, after V lost 5 bases and J lost 2 bases. The CDR3 spans 15 residues. CDR3 sequence reads: CSAWTSGANTDTQYF. The CDR3, as DNA: TGCAGTGCTTGGACTAGCGGGGCGAACACAGATACGCAGTATTTT.

The V call is TRBV7-9, the J call TRBJ2-3; 13 nucleotides match TRBD2. Germline V gene data show CDR1 as SEHNR and CDR2 as FQNEAQ (reference sequence). With 5 bases clipped from V and 2 bases from J, the junction kept 4 bases outside the gene matches. The CDR3 length is 16 residues. CDR3 in amino acids: CASSTGLAGNTDTQYF. The CDR3 coding sequence is TGTGCCAGCAGCACGGGACTAGCGGGAAACACAGATACGCAGTATTTT.

This clonotype was observed a handful of times. This rearrangement joins TRBV5-6 to TRBJ2-2; D is possibly TRBD2 (5 bases). The CDR3 loop spans 15 amino acids. Germline V gene data show CDR1 as SGHDT and CDR2 as YYEEEE. Trimming took off 1 base at V and 6 bases at J, with 13 bases between the two ends. CDR3 DNA sequence: TGTGCCAGCAGCTTGCCTCGACGGGGTCCCGGGGAGCTGTTTTTT. Translated, it gives CASSLPRRGPGELFF.